The 25 T cell receptor beta chains given below trace back to one sample, sequenced in a study of identical twins listed by TCRdb under 2016. The method was 5' RACE. Instrument on record: Illumina HiSeq 2000. TCRdb cleaned the public reads at Q25 with fastp, built clones with MiXCR and kept in-frame beta chains. Rows with one shared CDR3 protein collapse into an entry with the most common genes and DNA. The sample table holds 450,000 to 650,000 distinct CDR3 sequences, of which 9.6% were seen once. Approximately 3% of the sample is held by the ten biggest clonotypes. These data are also associated with another study on yellow fever vaccine responses in identical twins.

Sequencing was done on a sample of PBMCs. These TCRs come from a woman aged 18 to 35 in good health.

There are a few counts of this clonotype. V gene TRBV4-3 combines with J gene TRBJ2-2; 8 nucleotides line up with TRBD2. The CDR3 length is 17 residues. The V segment lost 0 bases and the J segment 5 bases; nucleotides outside the gene matches: 8. Germline CDR1 and CDR2: LGHNA and YSLEER. The CDR3 spells CASSQERLAGSTGELFF. The CDR3 nucleotides read TGCGCCAGCAGCCAAGAGAGGTTAGCGGGATCGACCGGGGAGCTGTTTTTT.

This chain links TRBV5-1 with TRBJ2-5; 8 bases line up with TRBD2. The V gene's germline CDR1 is SGHRS and CDR2 YFSETQ. This CDR3 region has 17 residues. V lost 4 bases to trimming and J lost 4 bases; unmatched junction nucleotides: 15. The CDR3 sequence is CASSPSPTGLAGETQYF. CDR3 DNA sequence: TGCGCCAGCAGCCCGAGCCCGACGGGGCTAGCGGGAGAGACCCAGTACTTC. Filled out from reference TRBV5-1 and TRBJ2-5, the complete variable domain reads KAGVTQTPRYLIKTRGQQVTLSCSPISGHRSVSWYQQTPGQGLQFLFEYFSETQRNKGNFPGRFSGRQFSNSRSEMNVSTLELGDSALYLCASSPSPTGLAGETQYFGPGTRLLVL.

The V call is TRBV9, the J call TRBJ2-1; 8 bases agree with TRBD2. V gave up 3 bases and J gave up 5 bases; unmatched junction bases: 7. The CDR3 is 15 residues long. Germline-derived CDR1 and CDR2 are SGDLS and YYNGEE. CDR3 loop: CASSANSGGNNEQFF. DNA for the CDR3: TGTGCCAGCAGCGCAAACAGCGGGGGAAACAATGAGCAGTTCTTC.

This clonotype was detected only a few times. The chain has TRBV7-2 and TRBJ2-7; 7 nucleotides align to TRBD1. Germline-derived CDR1 and CDR2 are SGHTA and FQGNSA. V lost 5 bases to trimming and J lost 2 bases; unmatched junction nucleotides: 6. The CDR3 has 14 amino acids. DNA for the CDR3: TGTGCCAGCAGCCCAGGGGGTCAGACCTACGAGCAGTACTTC. Its protein product is CASSPGGQTYEQYF.

V gene TRBV20-1 combines with J gene TRBJ2-7, with TRBD2 identical over 12 bases. This CDR3 is built from 15 residues. V shed 6 bases, J shed 0 bases, and the junction held 6 bases outside the gene matches. Germline V CDR1 and CDR2: DFQATT, SNEGSKA (reference sequence). CDR3 DNA: TGCAGTGCGATAGAGACTAGCGGGAGCTCCTACGAGCAGTACTTC. Translating it yields CSAIETSGSSYEQYF.

J is TRBJ2-1 and V is TRBV7-2; D perhaps matches TRBD2 (6 bases). CDR1 SGHTA and CDR2 FQGNSA come from the germline V gene. V was pared by 1 base and J by 7 bases, with 14 bases between. The CDR3 is 15 amino acids. CDR3 loop: CASSLVGTQINEQFF. CDR3 in DNA: TGTGCCAGCAGCTTAGTAGGGACTCAAATTAATGAGCAGTTCTTC.

This clonotype came up once. The chain joins TRBV11-2 to TRBJ2-1; the D is unclear. Trimming stripped 4 bases from V and 4 bases from J, with 14 bases between. Germline CDR1 is SGHAT and CDR2 is FQNNGV. This CDR3 is built from 15 residues. CDR3 sequence reads: CASSSDGSHYNEQFF. The CDR3, as DNA: TGTGCCAGCAGCTCGGACGGTTCCCATTACAATGAGCAGTTCTTC. Based on the CDR3 plus reference TRBV11-2 and TRBJ2-1, the full variable domain is EAGVAQSPRYKIIEKRQSVAFWCNPISGHATLYWYQQILGQGPKLLIQFQNNGVVDDSQLPKDRFSAERLKGVDSTLKIQPAKLEDSAVYLCASSSDGSHYNEQFFGPGTRLTVL.

This chain connects TRBV5-1 to TRBJ2-5; the match to TRBD1 covers 8 bases. The CDR3 sequence is 17 residues long. J lost 4 bases, V lost 0 bases, and 11 bases had no gene match. Germline V gene sequence: CDR1 SGHRS, CDR2 YFSETQ. In DNA, the CDR3 is TGCGCCAGCAGCTTGGTTGCGGTGAGGACAGGGCGAGAGACCCAGTACTTC. Protein sequence: CASSLVAVRTGRETQYF.

This clonotype occurred many times. The CDR3 reads CASSSIRDRVANEQFF. For the CDR3, the DNA is TGCGCCAGCAGTTCCATCCGGGACAGGGTTGCCAATGAGCAGTTCTTC. This rearrangement joins TRBV10-2 to TRBJ2-1; 9 bases fit TRBD1. V trimming: 5 bases; J trimming: 6 bases; junction bases outside the gene matches: 11. Germline lookup yields CDR1 WSHSY and CDR2 SAAADI. The CDR3 consists of 16 residues.

This clonotype was seen more than once but under ten times. J is TRBJ2-2 and V is TRBV15; D uncertain. Trimming removed 1 base from V and 4 bases from J, with 7 bases in between. Per germline, CDR1 LNHNV and CDR2 YYDKDF (reference sequence). The CDR3 has 14 amino acids. The CDR3 DNA follows: TGTGCCACCAGCAGAGCGGGTTCCACCGGGGAGCTGTTTTTT. This sequence encodes CATSRAGSTGELFF.

This clonotype has only a few counts. The V and J genes are TRBV7-6 and TRBJ1-1; weak D call: TRBD1 (6 bases). V was cut by 5 bases and J by 1 base, with 17 bases left in between. The V gene's germline CDR1 is SGHVS and CDR2 FNYEAQ. CDR3 length equals 16 residues. Written as DNA, the CDR3 is TGTGCCAGCAGCCCGGAGGGACAACAACAGAACACTGAAGCTTTCTTT. Its translation: CASSPEGQQQNTEAFF.

The chain carries TRBV18 and TRBJ1-1; no firm D call. CDR1 and CDR2 from the germline V gene are KGHSH and LQKENI. The V end was cut by 6 bases, the J end by 1 base, with 9 bases between. The CDR3 consists of 13 residues. CDR3 nucleotides: TGTGCCAGCTCCCCGGGATCGAACACTGAAGCTTTCTTT. This translates into CASSPGSNTEAFF. The full variable domain, in which reference TRBV18 and TRBJ1-1 provide the parts outside the CDR3, is NAGVMQNPRHLVRRRGQEARLRCSPMKGHSHVYWYRQLPEEGLKFMVYLQKENIIDESGMPKERFSAEFPKEGPSILRIQQVVRGDSAAYFCASSPGSNTEAFFGQGTRLTVV.

This clonotype has a handful of counts. The chain is built from TRBV12-3 or TRBV12-4 and TRBJ2-3, with D perhaps TRBD1 (6 bases). V was cut by 2 bases and J by 2 bases, with 8 bases left in between. The CDR3 sequence is 14 residues long. CDR3 residues: CASSLRGYTDTQYF. The DNA for the CDR3 is TGTGCCAGCAGTTTAAGGGGGTACACAGATACGCAGTATTTT.

This clonotype was counted a few times. The rearrangement links TRBV29-1 to TRBJ2-7; D is possibly TRBD1 (6 bases). The CDR3 is 15 residues long. CDR1 and CDR2 from the germline V gene are SQVTM and ANQGSEA. The V end was cut by 4 bases, the J end by 0 bases, with 16 bases between. This CDR3 reads CSVGVWDTRSYEQYF. The CDR3 nucleotides read TGCAGCGTTGGTGTCTGGGACACTCGCTCCTACGAGCAGTACTTC.

The sample holds a few counts of this clonotype. The chain links TRBV27 to TRBJ2-6; TRBD1 aligns across 9 bases. CDR1 is MNHEY and CDR2 is SMNVEV in the germline V gene (reference sequence). This CDR3 spans 19 amino acids. V dropped 1 base and J dropped 2; count of bases not matched to a gene: 9. The CDR3: CASSLYWGQGTPGANVLTF. Written as DNA, the CDR3 is TGTGCCAGCAGTTTATATTGGGGACAGGGTACTCCTGGGGCCAACGTCCTGACTTTC.

This clonotype has at least ten counts. The V gene is TRBV12-3 or TRBV12-4, the J gene TRBJ2-1; possibly TRBD2 for D (5 bases). The CDR3 contains 12 residues. V was pared by 4 bases and J by 9 bases, with 10 bases between. As DNA, the CDR3 is TGTGCCAGCAGTTCTGGAGGTACTGAGCAGTTCTTC. The encoded protein is CASSSGGTEQFF.

This clonotype occurred many times. The DNA for the CDR3 is TGTGCCAGCAGGCCCGCGGGCGTCTACGAGCAGTACTTC. The encoded protein is CASRPAGVYEQYF. This chain links TRBV12-3 or TRBV12-4 with TRBJ2-7, with a tentative D call TRBD2 (5 bases). Trimming took 6 bases from V and 3 from J, leaving 12 bases between them. CDR3 length: 13 residues.

This clonotype was found many times. The chain recombines TRBV11-2 with TRBJ2-7; D is possibly TRBD1 (6 bases). Trimming removed 4 bases at V and 0 bases at J, with 25 bases between. Germline V gene lookup returns CDR1 SGHAT and CDR2 FQNNGV. The CDR3 covers 19 residues. The CDR3 nucleotides are TGTGCCAGCAGCTCAGGTGGCAGGGGTTTTCCCGTATACTCCTACGAGCAGTACTTC. Its translation: CASSSGGRGFPVYSYEQYF.

This clonotype was seen ten or more times. This rearrangement joins TRBV28 to TRBJ2-3, with 12 bases that match TRBD2. The length of the CDR3 is 16 residues. The germline V gene encodes CDR1 MDHEN and CDR2 SYDVKM. J was trimmed by 2 bases and V by 5 bases; bases with no gene match: 5. CDR3: CASSPRTSGDTDTQYF. CDR3 bases: TGTGCCAGCAGTCCTCGGACTAGCGGGGACACAGATACGCAGTATTTT.

This clonotype was counted between two and nine times. J is TRBJ2-7 and V is TRBV5-1; D unresolved. CDR3 length equals 16 residues. CDR1 and CDR2 from the germline V gene are SGHRS and YFSETQ. Deletions cut 0 bases from V and 6 bases from J, with 19 bases between. CDR3 nucleotide sequence: TGCGCCAGCAGCTTGGGCCGGGCCTTTCGCGTTTCCGAGCAGTACTTC. As protein: CASSLGRAFRVSEQYF.

This clonotype was observed at least ten times. The chain joins TRBV12-3 or TRBV12-4 to TRBJ2-1; possibly TRBD1 for D (5 bases). Trimming took 8 bases from V and 10 from J, leaving 12 bases between them. The CDR3 spans 11 residues. The CDR3 region has the DNA TGTGCCAGCGAGTCCGCAGGGGAGCAGTTCTTC. Encoded protein: CASESAGEQFF.

This chain links TRBV2 with TRBJ2-5; possibly TRBD2 for D (6 bases). V lost 2 bases, J lost 10 bases, and 20 bases lay in between. The CDR3 length is 15 residues. Germline CDR1 and CDR2: SNHLY and FYNNEI. The CDR3 region has the DNA TGTGCCAGCAGTGAAAGGACTACCAGGGATCGGGGCCAGTACTTC. It specifies CASSERTTRDRGQYF.

The J gene is TRBJ1-1, the V gene TRBV15; 7 nucleotides line up with TRBD1. CDR1 and CDR2 (germline): LNHNV, YYDKDF (reference sequence). The junction had 3 bases not matched to a gene; V was cut back by 0 bases and J by 2 bases. The CDR3 runs to 15 residues. The CDR3 DNA reads TGTGCCACCAGCAGAGAGAGGGACAGAAACACTGAAGCTTTCTTT. It specifies CATSRERDRNTEAFF.

The V and J genes are TRBV5-1 and TRBJ1-6; D perhaps matches TRBD1 (5 bases). The CDR3 loop spans 15 amino acids. The V end was cut by 0 bases, the J end by 6 bases, with 10 bases between. Looked up from germline, CDR1 is SGHRS and CDR2 is YFSETQ. CDR3 nucleotides: TGCGCCAGCAGCTTGGACCCGGGACCTAATTCACCCCTCCACTTT. It encodes CASSLDPGPNSPLHF.

This clonotype has at least ten counts. The gene calls are TRBV6-2 or TRBV6-3 and TRBJ2-1; no definite D call. CDR3 size: 11 residues. Germline CDR1 is MNHEY and CDR2 is SVGEGT. V was clipped by 6 bases and J by 9 bases, with 9 bases between them. The CDR3 reads CASSPNREQFF. The DNA for the CDR3 is TGTGCCAGCAGCCCAAACCGTGAGCAGTTCTTC.